These T cell receptor beta chains were read from a single sample in a study of cytomegalovirus exposure and HLA in healthy donors. Sequenced by immunoSEQ multiplex PCR; TCRdb stores in-frame clones only, minus some. Here the sample spans under 150,000 clones, nearly 85% being singletons. What was sequenced was PBMCs. These receptors all come from a male donor in good health and CMV-seronegative. Each CDR3 is given without its conserved first and last residue.

CDR3aa: ASSRLGLAGTNTGELF
v_gene: TRBV19

CDR3aa: ASSYSASGRGETQY
v_gene: TRBV6-5

CDR3aa: ASRRELLIYNEQF
v_gene: TRBV27

CDR3aa: ASSFTGIGANVLT
v_gene: TRBV5-5

CDR3aa: ASSIDQGDQPQH
v_gene: TRBV19

CDR3aa: ASRPGGSGNTIY
v_gene: TRBV27

CDR3aa: ASRQTGSDTGELF
v_gene: TRBV6-6

CDR3aa: ASSLVGGQGSEAF
v_gene: TRBV5-1

CDR3aa: ASSRLFGQRGEEQF
v_gene: TRBV5-4

CDR3aa: ASSVVAGNQETQY
v_gene: TRBV9

CDR3aa: ASSLEGNYGYT
v_gene: TRBV13

CDR3aa: ASSQCGQGAVDIYGYT
v_gene: TRBV23-1

CDR3aa: AISESSAEGLSGNTIY
v_gene: TRBV10-3

CDR3aa: ASSEAGRSYEQY
v_gene: TRBV2

CDR3aa: ASSWNRGNEQF
v_gene: TRBV27

CDR3aa: ASSFIQGSWNEQF
v_gene: TRBV28

CDR3aa: ASSPLAGEQY
v_gene: TRBV7-2

CDR3aa: ASSYSGRGHEQY
v_gene: TRBV6-5

CDR3aa: ASSPPNGRVLDEQF
v_gene: TRBV18

CDR3aa: ASNLLGQGHQPQH
v_gene: TRBV2

CDR3aa: ASSQLFNEQF
v_gene: TRBV4-1

CDR3aa: ASGFGTEEPQDTEAF
v_gene: TRBV12-5

CDR3aa: ASSSGTVATNEKLF
v_gene: TRBV7-8

CDR3aa: ASSLEAGDKF
v_gene: TRBV7-9

CDR3aa: ASSLVQTNYGYT
v_gene: TRBV5-4

CDR3aa: ASRQGDYGYT
v_gene: TRBV6-1

CDR3aa: ASSPGQTYEQY
v_gene: TRBV11-2

CDR3aa: ASSQSDLNTEAF
v_gene: TRBV4-1

CDR3aa: ASSFTSGHDNEQF
v_gene: TRBV7-9

CDR3aa: ASRGQGRYEQY
v_gene: TRBV28

CDR3aa: ASTGDINYGYT
v_gene: TRBV2

CDR3aa: AGSPVGSGAEAF
v_gene: TRBV7-3

CDR3aa: ASSFTGSSYEQY
v_gene: TRBV27

CDR3aa: ASSTGGTNTEAF
v_gene: TRBV25-1

CDR3aa: ASSSGEAYEQY
v_gene: TRBV27

CDR3aa: ASAGQGANNEKLF
v_gene: TRBV28

CDR3aa: ASSEGGGLGYGYT
v_gene: TRBV2